Here is one T cell receptor (beta chain) with its context. Seattle patients were enrolled while actively infected and followed longitudinally. This CDR3 is built from 16 residues. V was trimmed by 3 bases and J by 6 bases, leaving 17 bases between them. The germline CDR1 and CDR2 sequences are KGHDR and SFDVKD. As processed by the authors: Amplification of reference gene primers provided the estimated nucleated cell counts. Generated by immunoSEQ multiplex PCR, the TCRdb table keeps only in-frame clones and is missing some. V, J and clone size reflect that table, while D and trimming were determined from the DNA. The sample comprises more than 55,000 clones, over 75% of which are singletons, and 15% to 20% rests with the top ten. These data are taken from a study of blood T cell repertoires in COVID-19.

The V call is TRBV24-1, the J call TRBJ2-1; D is perhaps TRBD1 (6 bases). The sequence was obtained from a woman aged 55-70 years with COVID-19, enrolled during active disease. Material for sequencing was peripheral blood. CDR3 amino acids: CATSDMGASYLNEQFF. The CDR3 coding sequence is TGTGCCACCAGTGATATGGGGGCCTCTTACCTCAATGAGCAGTTCTTC.